Below, 18 T cell receptor beta chains from the same sample are listed, as sequenced in a study of blood T cell repertoires in COVID-19. Sequencing used immunoSEQ multiplex PCR; TCRdb keeps in-frame clones, though not all of them. This table has under 250,000 clones, more than 75% appearing once. What was sequenced was PBMCs or T cells enriched from blood (not recorded which). The receptors were gathered from a man aged 40-55 years who had recovered from COVID-19.

V is TRBV6-5 and J is TRBJ1-2, with no clear D. The V and J ends lost 8 bases and 6 bases respectively, with 19 bases between them. This CDR3 spans 14 amino acids. CDR1 and CDR2 from the germline V gene are MNHEY and SVGAGI. CDR3: CASGDGPLSDGYTF. The CDR3 nucleotides read TGTGCCAGCGGAGACGGTCCACTAAGTGATGGCTACACCTTC.

CDR3 region: CASSWRGTEAFF. The CDR3 DNA is TGTGCCAGCAGCTGGAGAGGCACTGAAGCTTTCTTT. The chain carries TRBV7-9 and TRBJ1-1, with D unclear. V was pared by 4 bases and J by 4 bases, with 7 bases between. The CDR3 length is 12 residues. Germline V gene data show CDR1 as SEHNR and CDR2 as FQNEAQ (reference sequence).

The rearrangement joins TRBV7-9 to TRBJ1-4; 7 nucleotides match TRBD1. V gave up 5 bases and J gave up 5 bases; unmatched junction bases: 11. Per the germline V gene, CDR1 is SEHNR and CDR2 is FQNEAQ (reference sequence). The CDR3 is 16 amino acids. The CDR3 loop reads CASSPGQAGPNEKLFF. DNA for the CDR3: TGTGCCAGCAGCCCCGGACAGGCGGGCCCGAATGAAAAACTGTTTTTT.

CDR3 sequence (DNA): TGTGCCAGCAGCCCAGGGTTTGATACGCAGTATTTT. Its translation is CASSPGFDTQYF. The genes are TRBV6-6 and TRBJ2-3; D is possibly TRBD1 (5 bases). Germline CDR1 is MNHNY and CDR2 is SVGAGI (reference sequence). With 6 bases removed from V and 6 bases from J, the gap between germline ends came to 10 bases. This CDR3 comprises 12 residues.

The chain has TRBV3-1 (or the pseudogene TRBV3-2) and TRBJ2-1; TRBD2 matches at 11 bases. Trimming at V came to 2 bases and at J to 4 bases, leaving 10 bases not matched to a gene. Germline CDR1 is LGHDT and CDR2 is YNNKEL (reference sequence). This CDR3 is 18 amino acids long. CDR3 nucleotide sequence: TGTGCCAGCAGCCAATGGGGAGGGGCTAGCGGGAGGTACAATGAGCAGTTCTTC. Its protein product is CASSQWGGASGRYNEQFF.

The rearrangement uses TRBV18 and TRBJ2-3; a possible D gene is TRBD2 (6 bases). Germline CDR1 KGHSH, CDR2 LQKENI. The CDR3 has 16 amino acids. V was trimmed by 3 bases and J by 2 bases, leaving 15 bases between them. This CDR3 reads CASSPLGGGTTDTQYF. As DNA, the CDR3 is TGTGCCAGCTCACCTCTCGGGGGAGGAACCACAGATACGCAGTATTTT.

At least ten counts were recorded for this clone. V usage is TRBV7-9 and J usage is TRBJ1-2, with TRBD1 as a possible D gene (5 bases). This CDR3 has 12 residues. Germline lookup yields CDR1 SEHNR and CDR2 FQNEAQ (reference sequence). The V end lost 5 bases, the J end lost 6 bases, and 10 bases lay between the germline ends. The CDR3 sequence is CASSPQDNGYTF. The CDR3 DNA reads as TGTGCCAGCAGCCCACAGGATAATGGCTACACCTTC.

The V call is TRBV6-5, the J call TRBJ1-2, with D maybe TRBD1 (6 bases). CDR3 length: 13 residues. The germline V gene encodes CDR1 MNHEY and CDR2 SVGAGI. The ends were cut back, 6 bases at V and 6 bases at J, with 14 bases in the middle. This CDR3 reads CASSRNRADGYTF. CDR3 in DNA: TGTGCCAGCAGCCGGAACAGGGCTGATGGCTACACCTTC.

The chain links TRBV11-2 to TRBJ1-3; D gene uncertain. V lost 4 bases, J lost 4 bases, and 14 bases lay in between. Germline CDR1 and CDR2: SGHAT and FQNNGV. This CDR3 spans 15 amino acids. CDR3: CASSSGFQRGNTIYF. The CDR3 region has the DNA TGTGCCAGCAGCTCCGGGTTTCAGAGGGGAAACACCATATATTTT.

CDR3 protein: CASSRGRNTDTQYF. CDR3 nucleotide sequence: TGTGCCAGTAGTCGCGGGAGGAACACAGATACGCAGTATTTT. The chain joins TRBV19 to TRBJ2-3, with TRBD2 matching over 8 bases. V was pared by 5 bases and J by 2 bases, with 3 bases of the junction left unmatched. The CDR3 totals 14 residues. Germline lookup yields CDR1 LNHDA and CDR2 SQIVND (reference sequence).

The chain carries TRBV5-4 and TRBJ2-2; 9 bases align to TRBD1. Per germline, CDR1 SGHNT and CDR2 YYREEE (reference sequence). J lost 2 bases, V lost 4 bases, and 6 bases had no gene match. The CDR3 sequence is 16 residues long. CDR3 amino acids: CASSIRTGANTGELFF. Here the CDR3 DNA reads TGTGCCAGCAGCATACGGACAGGGGCCAACACCGGGGAGCTGTTTTTT.

A single count supports this clone. V usage is TRBV11-2 and J usage is TRBJ1-1; a possible D gene is TRBD1 (5 bases). V lost 0 bases and J 1 base, leaving 12 bases between the germline ends. The CDR3 runs to 16 residues. The germline V gene encodes CDR1 SGHAT and CDR2 FQNNGV. Here the CDR3 DNA reads TGTGCCAGCAGCTTAGAAAGGGGATTCTCGAACACTGAAGCTTTCTTT. Its protein is CASSLERGFSNTEAFF.

V is TRBV6-4 and J is TRBJ2-1; D might be TRBD1 (8 bases). CDR3 length: 18 residues. From germline, CDR1 is MRHNA and CDR2 SNTAGT. Trimming removed 1 base at V and 3 bases at J, with 19 bases between. This CDR3 is CASSDFPGGGGHYNEQFF. DNA for the CDR3: TGTGCCAGCAGTGACTTCCCAGGGGGCGGGGGACACTACAATGAGCAGTTCTTC.

The V and J genes are TRBV6-5 and TRBJ1-4, with 9 bases aligning to TRBD1. The CDR3 consists of 15 residues. V shed 5 bases and J 7 bases; nucleotides not matched to a gene: 8. Germline V CDR1 and CDR2: MNHEY, SVGAGI. The CDR3 sequence: CASSPGTGRGEKLFF. The CDR3, as DNA: TGTGCCAGCAGTCCCGGGACAGGGAGAGGTGAAAAACTGTTTTTT.

The chain couples TRBV5-4 to TRBJ2-3, with 8 bases matching TRBD1. J was trimmed by 8 bases and V by 4 bases; bases with no gene match: 9. The CDR3 spans 14 residues. The germline V gene has CDR1 SGHNT and CDR2 YYREEE (reference sequence). For the CDR3, the DNA is TGTGCCAGCAGCGCGTCAACAGGGGGAGTTACGCAGTATTTT. Translation: CASSASTGGVTQYF.

This clone was recorded only once. CDR3 DNA: TGTGCCAGCAGTTACTATGGGGGCGCGGCCAATGAGCAGTTCTTC. This sequence encodes CASSYYGGAANEQFF. The chain combines TRBV6-5 with TRBJ2-1; the D gene is possibly TRBD1 (6 bases). Germline values: CDR1 MNHEY, CDR2 SVGAGI. Trimming cost V 1 base and J 6 bases, with 13 bases left between them. The CDR3 extends over 15 amino acids.

This chain connects TRBV7-9 to TRBJ2-7, with unresolved D. Looked up from germline, CDR1 is SEHNR and CDR2 is FQNEAQ (reference sequence). This CDR3 has 11 amino acids. Trimming took 3 bases from V and 6 from J, leaving 6 bases between them. The CDR3: CASSFPGEQYF. The CDR3 DNA reads TGTGCCAGCAGCTTTCCAGGCGAGCAGTACTTC.

The V gene is TRBV18, the J gene TRBJ2-1, with 7 bases aligning to TRBD1. This CDR3 contains 16 residues. Germline lookup yields CDR1 KGHSH and CDR2 LQKENI. Germline trimming cut 0 bases from V and 0 bases from J; bases unmatched to any gene: 2. CDR3: CASSPPGTASYNEQFF. DNA for the CDR3: TGTGCCAGCTCACCACCTGGGACAGCCTCCTACAATGAGCAGTTCTTC.